Listed here are 5 T cell receptor beta chains from one sample, sequenced in a study of CD8+ T cells in alopecia areata. Extracted from the samples, RNA was reverse transcribed into cDNA to serve as the sequencing template. Libraries were prepared by immunoSEQ multiplex PCR; TCRdb keeps only in-frame clonotypes and omits some of them. Here the sample spans 140,000 to 150,000 clones, roughly 50% being singletons. Sample: CD4+ T cells sorted from blood. The receptors stem from a human donor with alopecia areata.

V is TRBV29-1 and J is TRBJ2-5; D gene unclear. V was pared by 4 bases and J by 4 bases, with 10 bases between. CDR1 SQVTM and CDR2 ANQGSEA come from the germline V gene. This CDR3 is 12 amino acids long. The CDR3 DNA follows: TGCAGCGTTGCTAGGAGTGGAGAGACCCAGTACTTC. Protein product: CSVARSGETQYF.

V usage is TRBV28 and J usage is TRBJ2-7; D assignment may be TRBD1 or TRBD2 (6 bases each). Germline V CDR1 and CDR2: MDHEN, SYDVKM. Trimming took 6 bases from V and 2 from J, leaving 14 bases between them. The CDR3 loop spans 14 amino acids. The CDR3 loop is CASSLQGLPYEQYF. In DNA form, the CDR3 reads TGTGCCAGCAGCTTACAGGGACTGCCCTACGAGCAGTACTTC.

The CDR3 is CASSPPGVGAQHF. CDR3 sequence (DNA): TGTGCCAGCAGCCCTCCGGGGGTAGGAGCCCAGCATTTT. J is TRBJ1-5 and V is TRBV28; perhaps TRBD1 as D (5 bases). Germline V CDR1 and CDR2: MDHEN, SYDVKM. Deletions cut 6 bases from V and 11 bases from J, with 17 bases between. This CDR3 has 13 residues. The complete variable domain, with remaining parts taken from reference TRBV28 and TRBJ1-5, reads DVKVTQSSRYLVKRTGEKVFLECVQDMDHENMFWYRQDPGLGLRLIYFSYDVKMKEKGDIPEGYSVSREKKERFSLILESASTNQTSMYLCASSPPGVGAQHFGDGTRLSIL.

This chain joins TRBV2 and TRBJ2-2; no definite D call. The germline CDR1 and CDR2 sequences are SNHLY and FYNNEI. The V end lost 5 bases, the J end lost 6 bases, and 7 bases lay between the germline ends. The CDR3 is 12 amino acids. The CDR3 region is CASSSLPGELFF. CDR3 bases: TGTGCCAGCAGTTCCCTCCCCGGGGAGCTGTTTTTT. Based on the CDR3 plus reference TRBV2 and TRBJ2-2, the full variable domain is EPEVTQTPSHQVTQMGQEVILRCVPISNHLYFYWYRQILGQKVEFLVSFYNNEISEKSEIFDDQFSVERPDGSNFTLKIRSTKLEDSAMYFCASSSLPGELFFGEGSRLTVL.

This clone was found a few times. The rearrangement uses TRBV6-6 and TRBJ2-6; TRBD1 matches 8 bases. V was pared by 4 bases and J by 2 bases, with 1 base of the junction left unmatched. CDR1 is MNHNY, CDR2 SVGAGI, per germline (reference sequence). The CDR3 contains 15 residues. The CDR3 region has the DNA TGTGCCAGCAGTTCACAGGGGGCTGGGGCCAACGTCCTGACTTTC. Protein product: CASSSQGAGANVLTF.